This is a list of T cell receptor beta chains from one sample in a study of T cells in Graves' hyperthyroidism and ophthalmopathy. Using its own MiXCR run on the multiplex PCR reads, TCRdb lists one record per CDR3 protein. The table shows about 700,000 distinct CDR3 sequences, with about 15% occurring only once. The sample was blood. Source of these receptors: a woman aged 18 to 35 with Graves' hyperthyroidism. Each CDR3 is given with its conserved first and last residue. The D gene is left open where the match is weak. Clone size is not always given. Where it is, it says once, few, many or a class for expanded clones.

clone_size j_call cdr3_length v_call d_call cdr3_aa cdr3_nt
. TRBJ2-2 16 TRBV7-9 TRBD2 CASSPRLAGTTGELFF TGTGCCAGCAGCCCCCGACTAGCGGGAACGACCGGGGAGCTGTTTTTT
once TRBJ2-3 16 TRBV7-2 TRBD2 CASSLMSGSGTDTQYF TGTGCCAGCAGCTTGATGAGCGGGAGCGGCACAGATACGCAGTATTTT
. TRBJ2-1 15 TRBV19 TRBD2 CASSVSGNAYNEQFF TGTGCCAGTAGTGTTAGCGGGAACGCCTACAATGAGCAGTTCTTC
. TRBJ1-2 15 TRBV15 TRBD1 CATSRPGTGTYGYTF TGTGCCACCAGCAGGCCCGGGACAGGGACATATGGCTACACCTTC
many TRBJ2-7 14 TRBV28 . CASSSVWGSYEQYF TGTGCCAGCAGCTCGGTCTGGGGGAGCTACGAGCAGTACTTC
many TRBJ2-1 16 TRBV29-1 . CSVPAQDGSSYNEQFF TGCAGCGTCCCCGCGCAAGACGGAAGCTCCTACAATGAGCAGTTCTTC
many TRBJ2-1 16 TRBV12-3/TRBV12-4 . CASTLFGGAAYNEQFF TGTGCCAGCACCCTCTTCGGGGGAGCTGCCTACAATGAGCAGTTCTTC
many TRBJ1-6 15 TRBV2 TRBD1 CASSPSGQGNSPLHF TGTGCCAGCAGTCCCTCGGGACAGGGGAATTCACCCCTCCACTTT
many TRBJ2-1 16 TRBV11-2 . CASSPRLVGHNNEQFF TGTGCCAGCAGCCCCAGACTAGTGGGGCATAACAATGAGCAGTTCTTC
. TRBJ2-3 17 TRBV7-8 TRBD2 CASSFGPSGRDTDTQYF TGTGCCAGCAGCTTCGGGCCTAGCGGGAGGGACACAGATACGCAGTATTTT
many TRBJ2-2 16 TRBV7-9 TRBD1 CASRSQGALNTGELFF TGTGCCAGCAGGTCACAGGGGGCCCTGAACACCGGGGAGCTGTTTTTT
many TRBJ1-5 13 TRBV20-1 . CSARDSWNQPQHF TGCAGTGCTAGAGATTCTTGGAATCAGCCCCAGCATTTT
few TRBJ1-1 15 TRBV3-1 . CASSHHGSTSTEAFF TGTGCCAGCAGCCATCACGGTAGCACGAGCACTGAAGCTTTCTTT
. TRBJ2-1 14 TRBV6-1 . CASSEGLLRREQFF TGTGCCAGCAGTGAAGGGCTTCTTCGCCGAGAGCAGTTCTTC
. TRBJ2-3 13 TRBV5-1 . CASSRWAGDTQYF TGCGCCAGCAGCCGCTGGGCAGGAGATACGCAGTATTTT
. TRBJ2-7 15 TRBV2 TRBD2 CASKEASGATCEQYF TGTGCCAGCAAAGAGGCTAGCGGGGCGACCTGCGAGCAGTACTTC
. TRBJ2-3 15 TRBV28 . CASSSGQDYTDTQYF TGTGCCAGCAGTTCCGGCCAGGATTACACAGATACGCAGTATTTT
. TRBJ1-1 15 TRBV5-1 . CASSLVHPTNTEAFF TGCGCCAGCAGCTTGGTACATCCAACGAACACTGAAGCTTTCTTT
many TRBJ2-3 13 TRBV20-1 TRBD1 CSAYWDRADTQYF TGCAGTGCTTACTGGGACAGGGCAGATACGCAGTATTTT
many TRBJ2-3 14 TRBV30 TRBD2 CAWSGTGGPDTQYF TGTGCCTGGAGTGGGACGGGAGGGCCTGATACGCAGTATTTT
many TRBJ2-1 16 TRBV30 . CAWSGLAGETYNEQFF TGTGCCTGGAGTGGGTTGGCTGGGGAGACCTACAATGAGCAGTTCTTC
. TRBJ2-1 15 TRBV18 . CASSPGGSTYNEQFF TGTGCCAGCTCACCTGGGGGGAGTACCTACAATGAGCAGTTCTTC
few TRBJ1-1 18 TRBV4-1 TRBD1 CASSLEEGARRTYTEAFF TGCGCCAGCAGCCTAGAAGAGGGGGCGAGGAGGACCTACACTGAAGCTTTCTTT
. TRBJ2-7 17 TRBV30 . CAWDHRERKLRSYEQYF TGTGCCTGGGATCACCGGGAGAGGAAACTACGCTCCTACGAGCAGTACTTC
many TRBJ2-2 14 TRBV3-1 . CASRREGAAGELFF TGTGCCAGCAGAAGGGAAGGGGCGGCCGGGGAGCTGTTTTTT
many TRBJ2-7 14 TRBV6-2/TRBV6-3 . CASRIATSGSEQYF TGTGCCAGCAGGATAGCGACAAGCGGCTCCGAGCAGTACTTC
. TRBJ2-5 16 TRBV20-1 . CSARDPQGQTQETQYF TGCAGTGCTAGAGATCCCCAAGGACAGACTCAAGAGACCCAGTACTTC
few TRBJ1-1 14 TRBV27 . CASSLQWANTEAFF TGTGCCAGCAGTTTGCAGTGGGCTAACACTGAAGCTTTCTTT
. TRBJ2-4 12 TRBV4-2 . CASSQDLNIQYF TGTGCCAGCAGCCAAGACCTTAACATTCAGTACTTC
few TRBJ2-7 15 TRBV4-1 . CASSQVLQSSYEQYF TGCGCCAGCAGCCAAGTCCTGCAGAGCTCCTACGAGCAGTACTTC
few TRBJ2-7 18 TRBV5-1 . CASSAAPLRGVSSYEQYF TGCGCCAGCAGCGCCGCCCCGCTGAGGGGAGTTAGCTCCTACGAGCAGTACTTC
few TRBJ1-2 15 TRBV10-3 . CAISGHDRDHYGYTF TGTGCCATCAGTGGCCACGACCGGGACCACTATGGCTACACCTTC
many TRBJ2-1 15 TRBV11-2 . CASSYRPQVLNEQFF TGTGCCAGCAGCTACCGGCCACAGGTTCTCAATGAGCAGTTCTTC